The TCR beta chain under discussion was sequenced for a study of T cell responses to AZD1222 COVID-19 vaccine (dated by TCRdb to the early 2020s). The study in broad terms: A total of 233 trial participants underwent TCR sequencing, of whom 207 had received two doses of AZD1222 and 26 had received two doses of the MenACWY control vaccine. Enrollment into the trials was organized by age into subgroups of 18-55, 56-69 and 70-plus years, and those subgroups contained roughly 160, 29 and 62 TCR-sequenced participants, respectively.

A word on this clone: No antigen is known for it. The input lacks base qualities; no much larger clone sits a single base away.

The paper as a whole reports these results and caveats: Participants were mostly white British and included more females than males, and it was suggested by the authors that clonal diversity may have been underestimated. Because no day 14 peak-response samples were available, the repertoires could be characterized only after the peak T cell response. Epitopes outside the regions mutated in the B.1.351 and B.1.1.7 variants were reportedly recognized by nearly half of the unique spike-specific TCRs. Conclusions about previously exposed vaccinees are limited, since just six AZD1222 recipients were seropositive for SARS-CoV-2 at baseline. Vaccine-associated CD4 TCRs spanned the whole spike protein, with dominant responses in regions 160-218 and 743-854. The 56-69-year group was small, and its depth increase did not reach significance, likely because of low power. A significant rise in spike-specific TCR breadth and depth was observed after two AZD1222 doses relative to day 0 and relative to MenACWY recipients.

The CDR3 regions of human TCRbeta chains were analyzed by immunosequencing. In the authors' own workflow: TCRs in the repertoires were matched against a reference library of SARS-CoV-2-specific TCRs that had been generated with the MIRA antigen-specificity platform. Breadth meant the fraction of unique TCRs that were SARS-CoV-2-associated, whereas depth meant the fraction of total T cells that were SARS-CoV-2-associated. Each spike-specific TCR was assigned to its reactive spike region and to a CD4 or CD8 class using the MIRA data. Log10-transformed breadth and depth values were compared by one-way ANOVA with Sidak's multiple comparisons tests. Drawn from immuneACCESS, this table holds only the in-frame rearrangements with V and J called that TCRdb kept. Clones are partly lost; checked studies trace under half to an unresolved V gene and leave the rest unexplained. The DNA was the basis for D and trimming; V, J and clone size are from that table. The sample has around 150,000 clones on record, more than 85% of them singletons. The ten largest clones add up to 2.5% to 3.5% of the sample.

Based on the germline V gene, the CDR1 and CDR2 sequences are SGHAT and FQNNGV. The V and J ends are trimmed by 1 base and 5 bases, leaving 20 bases between them. The CDR3, from cysteine to phenylalanine, totals 17 residues. Only the CDR3 DNA is retained, 51 bases long and in frame from the first base. The sample's time point label is to be understood as: about 28 days (+/-7) after the second vaccine dose. AZD1222 recipients whose second dose came at about 4 weeks and those whose second dose came at about 12 weeks were combined into one group, since spike-specific TCR depth and breadth did not differ between the two schedules. The vaccinee samples were drawn from two UK trials, COV001 and COV002, one of which was a single-blind randomized controlled phase 2/3 trial testing AZD1222 (ChAdOx1 nCoV-19) in healthy adults. For TCRbeta chain sequencing, PBMC samples were collected from trial participants at day 0 and at day 28 after the second dose.

The input for sequencing was peripheral blood, taken 28 days after the second AZD1222 dose. Recombination joined TRBV11-2 with TRBJ2-5; a tentative D call is TRBD2 (5 bases match). The sequence was collected from an adult who received the AZD1222 COVID-19 vaccine. The base sequence is TGTGCCAGCAGCTTAGGCGGGCAGCGCGTTGGCTGGGAGACCCAGTACTTC. Protein translation: CASSLGGQRVGWETQYF.